The 15 T cell receptor beta chains presented below share a single source sample, sequenced in a study of vaccination and CD4 T cells after COVID-19. Cultured CD4+ T cells had their DNA profiled by the Oncomine TCR Beta short-read assay. TCRdb itself ran the PCR reads through MiXCR, one entry per CDR3 protein. The sample has about 9,900 distinct CDR3 sequences, 30% to 40% seen once; the top ten hold about 31%. Treatment: 10-day PBMC culture with coronavirus spike peptide pools or control peptides (ViraFEST assay). Gathering of the CD4+ T cells, from the unexposed donor, took place before the COVID-19 pandemic (2011-2018). Antigens for these TCRs are unknown. The sequenced sample consisted of CD4+ T cells from blood, cultured in vitro. The receptors here all came from a human donor in good health.

Note on this clonotype: At one of its ends the junction is not consistent with the germline gene, which may arise from a read error. This chain links TRBV12-3 or TRBV12-4 with TRBJ2-5; 8 bases line up with TRBD2. The CDR3 loop spans 13 amino acids. The DNA for the CDR3 is TGTGCCAGCAGCTTAGCGGGGACCGAGACCCAGTACTTC. Translation: CASSLAGTETQYF.

This chain links TRBV5-1 with TRBJ2-7; possible D gene TRBD2, 6 bases. With 3 bases removed from V and 5 bases from J, the gap between germline ends came to 21 bases. Germline loops: CDR1 SGHRS, CDR2 YFSETQ. The CDR3 consists of 16 residues. The chain's CDR3 is CASSSSPLGGEDEQYF. In DNA form, the CDR3 reads TGCGCCAGCAGCTCGTCTCCACTGGGAGGAGAGGACGAGCAGTACTTC.

The V and J genes are TRBV7-8 and TRBJ2-5; perhaps TRBD2 as D (5 bases). CDR3 length equals 14 residues. Between the trimmed V and J ends, which lost 5 bases and 1 base, there was a span of 11 bases. CDR1 and CDR2 (germline): SGHVS, FQNEAQ. CDR3 nucleotides: TGTGCCAGCAGCATCGGGATCAGCCAAGAGACCCAGTACTTC. This gives the protein CASSIGISQETQYF.

This clonotype was recorded only once. The chain joins TRBV5-3 to TRBJ1-1; tentative D call: TRBD1 (6 bases). TRBV5-3 is identified as an open reading frame with a role that is uncertain. The CDR3 is made up of 15 amino acids. V was cut by 8 bases and J by 6 bases, with 23 bases left in between. The CDR3 DNA reads as TGTGCCAGCAGCAAGGGAGGGGGAAGGAGGGCTGAAGCTTTCTTT. This codes for CASSKGGGRRAEAFF.

This clonotype was detected only a few times. This chain links TRBV6-1 with TRBJ2-3; D call uncertain. Per the germline V gene, CDR1 is MNHNS and CDR2 is SASEGT. The CDR3 has 11 residues. V was pared by 5 bases and J by 5 bases, with 5 bases between. The CDR3 spells CASSQGDTQYF. The CDR3 DNA follows: TGTGCCAGCAGTCAAGGAGATACGCAGTATTTT.

The V call is TRBV7-2, the J call TRBJ1-5; D not certain. V lost 7 bases to trimming and J lost 6 bases, with 10 bases between them. The V gene's germline CDR1 is SGHTA and CDR2 FQGNSA. CDR3 length: 12 amino acids. CDR3 residues: CASTIIGQPQHF. In DNA, the CDR3 is TGTGCCAGCACCATTATCGGTCAGCCCCAGCATTTT.

This chain uses TRBV29-1 with TRBJ1-2, with TRBD1 identical over 8 bases. This CDR3 spans 14 amino acids. CDR1 and CDR2 (germline): SQVTM, ANQGSEA. Trimming took 3 bases from V and 4 from J; bases not matched to a gene: 7. The DNA of the CDR3 is TGCAGCGTTGATGTCCTACAGGGGGGCTATGGCTACACCTTC. It specifies CSVDVLQGGYGYTF.

This clonotype was recorded only once. The chain is built from TRBV27 and TRBJ1-5; 10 bases are shared with TRBD1. This CDR3 is 18 amino acids long. Germline V gives CDR1 MNHEY, CDR2 SMNVEV (reference sequence). After removal of 5 bases from V and 0 bases from J, the junction contained 10 bases not matched to a gene. The CDR3 region has the DNA TGTGCCAGCAGTCCGAGGACAGGGGGGATATATAGCAATCAGCCCCAGCATTTT. Its protein is CASSPRTGGIYSNQPQHF.

The gene calls are TRBV25-1 and TRBJ1-3; D is unresolved. The CDR3 loop spans 13 amino acids. Deletions cut 5 bases from V and 3 bases from J, with 8 bases between. Germline V gives CDR1 MGHDK, CDR2 SYGVNS. CDR3 DNA: TGTGCCAGCAGTTATGGGTATGGAAACACCATATATTTT. Protein product: CASSYGYGNTIYF.

This chain uses TRBV5-6 with TRBJ2-3; D not certain. The CDR3 has 17 amino acids. The V gene lost 2 bases and the J gene lost 0 bases, with 16 bases spanning the gap. Germline CDR1 reads SGHDT; CDR2 reads YYEEEE. CDR3 nucleotide sequence: TGTGCCAGCAGCTTACCTTTGGATACGTCTAGCACAGATACGCAGTATTTT. This sequence encodes CASSLPLDTSSTDTQYF.

This clonotype showed up just a few times. This rearrangement joins TRBV20-1 to TRBJ1-2; 8 positions agree with TRBD1. Trimming took 0 bases from V and 5 from J; bases not matched to a gene: 5. The CDR3 has 14 amino acids. Per the germline V gene, CDR1 is DFQATT and CDR2 is SNEGSKA (reference sequence). The CDR3 protein is CSARERTGRYGYTF. The CDR3 region has the DNA TGCAGTGCTAGAGAAAGGACAGGGAGATATGGCTACACCTTC.

V usage is TRBV11-2 and J usage is TRBJ1-1, with 9 bases matching TRBD1. The CDR3 has 14 residues. V was pared by 7 bases and J by 5 bases, with 8 bases of the junction left unmatched. Germline CDR1 and CDR2: SGHAT and FQNNGV. Here the CDR3 DNA reads TGTGCCAGCATCCAAAGACAGGGGGTGACTGAAGCTTTCTTT. It encodes CASIQRQGVTEAFF. Variable domain in full (rest from reference TRBV11-2 and TRBJ1-1): EAGVAQSPRYKIIEKRQSVAFWCNPISGHATLYWYQQILGQGPKLLIQFQNNGVVDDSQLPKDRFSAERLKGVDSTLKIQPAKLEDSAVYLCASIQRQGVTEAFFGQGTRLTVV.

The chain couples TRBV7-3 to TRBJ1-1, with a possible D match to TRBD1 (5 bases). The germline V gene encodes CDR1 SGHTA and CDR2 FQGTGA. Trimming stripped 0 bases from V and 3 bases from J, with 14 bases between. This CDR3 has 16 amino acids. The CDR3 region is CASSLTPPGQHTEAFF. In DNA form, the CDR3 reads TGTGCCAGCAGCTTAACCCCCCCAGGGCAGCACACTGAAGCTTTCTTT.

This clonotype came up a few times. The V gene is TRBV4-2, the J gene TRBJ1-2; no clear D. The V gene's germline CDR1 is LGHNA and CDR2 YNFKEQ. The CDR3 is made up of 15 amino acids. The V gene lost 0 bases and the J gene lost 7 bases, with 15 bases spanning the gap. CDR3 in amino acids: CASSQDRASWGGYTF. Written as DNA, the CDR3 is TGTGCCAGCAGCCAAGATAGAGCCAGTTGGGGTGGCTACACCTTC.

A few counts support this clonotype. V usage is TRBV2 and J usage is TRBJ2-2; maybe TRBD1 (6 bases). This CDR3 region has 15 residues. Trimming left V 3 bases short and J 4 bases short, with 12 bases between. Germline V lookup: CDR1 SNHLY, CDR2 FYNNEI. The CDR3 DNA follows: TGTGCCAGCAGTGACGAGGGGGTGTTCACCGGGGAGCTGTTTTTT. This encodes CASSDEGVFTGELFF.